This is a list of T cell receptor beta chains from one sample in a study of blood T cell repertoires in COVID-19. The table came from immunoSEQ multiplex PCR; TCRdb's copy has only in-frame clones and leaves some out. The table lists a few hundred thousand clones, 84% of them singletons. Sequencing was performed on peripheral blood. These receptors all stem from a person in their 70s with COVID-19, enrolled during active disease. The CDR3 runs from the conserved cysteine through the conserved F or W. Each record gives: CDR3 DNA, CDR3 protein, D gene, J gene, clone size, V gene. The D gene is left open where the match is weak. Size is stated for part of the rows, as once, few or many counts, or as a class when the clone is expanded.

cdr3_nt: TGTGCCTGGCTCTACAGGGGGAGGTCTGGCTACACCTTC
cdr3_aa: CAWLYRGRSGYTF
d_call: TRBD1
j_call: TRBJ1-2
clone_size: once
v_call: TRBV30

cdr3_nt: TGTGCCAGCGCTTCGTCGGGGAGCTCTGGAAACACCATATATTTT
cdr3_aa: CASASSGSSGNTIYF
d_call: .
j_call: TRBJ1-3
clone_size: .
v_call: TRBV9

cdr3_nt: TGTGCCAGCAGTGAAGCGCGGGACGATGAAAAACTGTTTTTT
cdr3_aa: CASSEARDDEKLFF
d_call: .
j_call: TRBJ1-4
clone_size: .
v_call: TRBV6-1

cdr3_nt: TGTGCCACCAGCTCCGCGGAATATAATTCACCCCTCCACTTT
cdr3_aa: CATSSAEYNSPLHF
d_call: .
j_call: TRBJ1-6
clone_size: .
v_call: TRBV15

cdr3_nt: TGTGCCAGCCTCCCGGGACTAGCGGACAATGAGCAGTTCTTC
cdr3_aa: CASLPGLADNEQFF
d_call: TRBD2
j_call: TRBJ2-1
clone_size: .
v_call: TRBV6-6

cdr3_nt: TGTGCCAGCAGGTATACAGGGGGTCGAGAAAAACTGTTTTTT
cdr3_aa: CASRYTGGREKLFF
d_call: TRBD1
j_call: TRBJ1-4
clone_size: .
v_call: TRBV28

cdr3_nt: TGTGCCAGGGCCGCCGGGACAAACACATCCCGCAATCAGCCCCAGCATTTT
cdr3_aa: CARAAGTNTSRNQPQHF
d_call: .
j_call: TRBJ1-5
clone_size: .
v_call: TRBV19

cdr3_nt: TGTGCCAGCAGTTTTGTAGGCAGGGGCAAGGACTATGGCTACACCTTC
cdr3_aa: CASSFVGRGKDYGYTF
d_call: .
j_call: TRBJ1-2
clone_size: .
v_call: TRBV28

cdr3_nt: TGTGCCAGCAGCTTGGTTACAGGGGGCGCGGGACGCGCATTAGGGACTGAAGCTTTCTTT
cdr3_aa: CASSLVTGGAGRALGTEAFF
d_call: TRBD1
j_call: TRBJ1-1
clone_size: .
v_call: TRBV5-5

cdr3_nt: TGTGCCAGCAGCCAGAGAGGGAGCAATCAGCCCCAGCATTTT
cdr3_aa: CASSQRGSNQPQHF
d_call: .
j_call: TRBJ1-5
clone_size: .
v_call: TRBV7-8

cdr3_nt: TGCGCCAGCAGCTTGGCGGGCAAGGAGGACACTGAAGCTTTCTTT
cdr3_aa: CASSLAGKEDTEAFF
d_call: .
j_call: TRBJ1-1
clone_size: .
v_call: TRBV5-1

cdr3_nt: TGTGCCAGCAGCCAAGAAGGCACAAGGGGATTCGGCTACACCTTC
cdr3_aa: CASSQEGTRGFGYTF
d_call: .
j_call: TRBJ1-2
clone_size: .
v_call: TRBV3-1/TRBV3-2

cdr3_nt: TGTGCCAGCAGCGTCCGGGGAGATTACACCGGGGAGCTGTTTTTT
cdr3_aa: CASSVRGDYTGELFF
d_call: .
j_call: TRBJ2-2
clone_size: .
v_call: TRBV7-2

cdr3_nt: TGTGCCACCAGCAGAGATCCCAGACAGCCGCCCTCCTACAATGAGCAGTTCTTC
cdr3_aa: CATSRDPRQPPSYNEQFF
d_call: .
j_call: TRBJ2-1
clone_size: .
v_call: TRBV15

cdr3_nt: TGTGCCAGCAGTTACCGACAGGCTAGGCAGCCCCAGCATTTT
cdr3_aa: CASSYRQARQPQHF
d_call: .
j_call: TRBJ1-5
clone_size: .
v_call: TRBV28

cdr3_nt: TGCGCCAGCTTCGCGGGGACCGGGGAGCTGTTTTTT
cdr3_aa: CASFAGTGELFF
d_call: .
j_call: TRBJ2-2
clone_size: .
v_call: TRBV5-1

cdr3_nt: TGTGCCAGTAGTATGCGAGAGTACGGCTACACCTTC
cdr3_aa: CASSMREYGYTF
d_call: .
j_call: TRBJ1-2
clone_size: .
v_call: TRBV19

cdr3_nt: TGCGCCAGCAGCCAAGTGTCAGGGGGTGTTAATTCACCCCTCCACTTT
cdr3_aa: CASSQVSGGVNSPLHF
d_call: TRBD1
j_call: TRBJ1-6
clone_size: .
v_call: TRBV4-3

cdr3_nt: TGTGCCAGCAGCCAGGCCAGGAGACAGGGGATGAGAGAAAAACTGTTTTTT
cdr3_aa: CASSQARRQGMREKLFF
d_call: TRBD1
j_call: TRBJ1-4
clone_size: .
v_call: TRBV11-2

cdr3_nt: TGTGCCACCAGTGAGGCGCGACAGGGGGCCGCCGGGGAGCTGTTTTTT
cdr3_aa: CATSEARQGAAGELFF
d_call: TRBD1
j_call: TRBJ2-2
clone_size: .
v_call: TRBV24-1

cdr3_nt: TGTGCCAGTAGTCCCCGACGGGAGGTCAGTGAAAAACTGTTTTTT
cdr3_aa: CASSPRREVSEKLFF
d_call: .
j_call: TRBJ1-4
clone_size: .
v_call: TRBV19

cdr3_nt: TGTGCCAGCAGTCTCGGGGGGCGCGAAGCTTTCTTT
cdr3_aa: CASSLGGREAFF
d_call: .
j_call: TRBJ1-1
clone_size: few
v_call: TRBV27

cdr3_nt: TGTGCCAGCAGGAGCAGCGGGACCCAGTACTTC
cdr3_aa: CASRSSGTQYF
d_call: .
j_call: TRBJ2-5
clone_size: .
v_call: TRBV6-5

cdr3_nt: TGTGCCAGCTCACAGACCCACAGGGGCTGGACCTCTGGGGCCAACGTCCTGACTTTC
cdr3_aa: CASSQTHRGWTSGANVLTF
d_call: TRBD1
j_call: TRBJ2-6
clone_size: once
v_call: TRBV18

cdr3_nt: TGTGCCAGCTCCCTTGGCAGTCAGCCCCAGCATTTT
cdr3_aa: CASSLGSQPQHF
d_call: .
j_call: TRBJ1-5
clone_size: .
v_call: TRBV6-5

cdr3_nt: TGTGCCAGCAGCTTATCGCCGGGATCGCACGCCGGGGAGCTGTTTTTT
cdr3_aa: CASSLSPGSHAGELFF
d_call: .
j_call: TRBJ2-2
clone_size: .
v_call: TRBV7-3

cdr3_nt: TGTGCGACCCGGGACAGGGGGCTTGGCTACACCTTC
cdr3_aa: CATRDRGLGYTF
d_call: TRBD1
j_call: TRBJ1-2
clone_size: .
v_call: TRBV27

cdr3_nt: TGCGCCAGCAGCCTCCGACAGGGTTCGGAGACCCAGTACTTC
cdr3_aa: CASSLRQGSETQYF
d_call: TRBD1
j_call: TRBJ2-5
clone_size: .
v_call: TRBV5-1

cdr3_nt: TGTGCCAGCAGTTTAAGCGGGAGAACCTACAATGAGCAGTTCTTC
cdr3_aa: CASSLSGRTYNEQFF
d_call: TRBD2
j_call: TRBJ2-1
clone_size: .
v_call: TRBV6-5